The 29 T cell receptor beta chains below come from one sample, sequenced in a study of cytomegalovirus exposure and HLA in healthy donors. Amplification used 60 Vbeta primers and 13 Jbeta primers. The protocol was immunoSEQ multiplex PCR, while the TCRdb copy is restricted to in-frame clones and leaves out a portion. The table has about 130,000 clones, roughly 70% seen once. Sequenced: PBMCs. The receptors shown here come from a human donor in good health.

This rearrangement joins TRBV4-1 to TRBJ2-1; D gene unclear. The V gene lost 6 bases and the J gene lost 5 bases, with 11 bases spanning the gap. Germline V gene lookup returns CDR1 MGHRA and CDR2 YSYEKL. The CDR3 consists of 13 residues. The CDR3 is CASRASPDNEQFF. The CDR3 nucleotides are TGCGCCAGCAGGGCTTCACCAGACAATGAGCAGTTCTTC.

The J gene is TRBJ2-2, the V gene TRBV28; 7 bases are shared with TRBD2. This CDR3 spans 14 amino acids. J lost 2 bases, V lost 7 bases, and 4 bases had no gene match. Germline V gene lookup returns CDR1 MDHEN and CDR2 SYDVKM. CDR3 bases: TGTGCCAGCAACGGGGGGAGAAACACCGGGGAGCTGTTTTTT. Encoded protein: CASNGGRNTGELFF.

This clone was seen a few times. The chain couples TRBV11-3 to TRBJ2-5; 7 positions match TRBD1. CDR3 size: 20 residues. V lost 4 bases, J lost 3 bases, and 23 bases stayed unmatched. CDR1 SGHNT and CDR2 YENEEA come from the germline V gene. The chain's CDR3 is CASSSNLFTGTVIIKETQYF. The CDR3 coding sequence is TGTGCCAGCAGCTCAAACCTCTTTACCGGGACAGTAATAATAAAAGAGACCCAGTACTTC.

There are a few counts of this clone. The chain recombines TRBV4-3 with TRBJ2-7, with a possible D match to TRBD1 (6 bases). In germline, CDR1 is LGHNA, CDR2 YSLEER. The CDR3 is made up of 15 amino acids. V lost 0 bases to trimming and J lost 1 base, with 10 bases between them. Written as DNA, the CDR3 is TGCGCCAGCAGCCAAGATCGGCAGGGGTCCTACGAGCAGTACTTC. This gives the protein CASSQDRQGSYEQYF.

This clone has more than one count but fewer than ten. V and J are TRBV7-9 and TRBJ2-3, with D unclear. The CDR3 runs 16 residues. The V end lost 6 bases, the J end lost 3 bases, and 19 bases lay between the germline ends. CDR1 is SEHNR and CDR2 is FQNEAQ in the germline V gene (reference sequence). CDR3 sequence reads: CASSPRVLTQTDTQYF. The CDR3 DNA sequence: TGTGCCAGCAGTCCTAGAGTGCTGACCCAAACAGATACGCAGTATTTT.

CDR3 nucleotide sequence: TGTGCCAGCAGCAAATCGGGACAGCGAGGGGTCTATGGCTACACCTTC. Amino acids: CASSKSGQRGVYGYTF. The genes are TRBV7-9 and TRBJ1-2, with 7 positions matching TRBD1. This CDR3 region has 16 residues. Germline V gene data show CDR1 as SEHNR and CDR2 as FQNEAQ (reference sequence). The J segment lost 4 bases and the V segment lost 5 bases, leaving 13 bases of the junction unmatched.

This clone was picked up one time. The chain is built from TRBV7-2 and TRBJ2-7, with 7 nucleotides matching TRBD2. Germline V CDR1 and CDR2: SGHTA, FQGNSA. The CDR3 spans 15 residues. J gave up 0 bases and V 2 bases, and 4 bases lay outside the gene matches. CDR3 amino acids: CASSLQSGNSYEQYF. DNA for the CDR3: TGTGCCAGCAGCTTACAAAGCGGGAACTCCTACGAGCAGTACTTC.

This chain links TRBV15 with TRBJ2-5; 7 bases agree with TRBD1. Germline CDR1 is LNHNV and CDR2 is YYDKDF (reference sequence). The CDR3 runs to 18 residues. V was clipped by 1 base and J by 5 bases; unmatched bases: 16. Written as DNA, the CDR3 is TGTGCCACCAGCAGAGTTGAGATTGGACAGGCACGGGCGGAGACCCAGTACTTC. This encodes CATSRVEIGQARAETQYF.

This rearrangement joins TRBV28 to TRBJ1-5; D gene ambiguous. This CDR3 comprises 15 residues. Germline CDR1 and CDR2: MDHEN and SYDVKM. Trimming stripped 6 bases from V and 0 bases from J, with 12 bases between. As DNA, the CDR3 is TGTGCCAGCAGCTTGGCCGGGAGTAGCAATCAGCCCCAGCATTTT. This translates into CASSLAGSSNQPQHF.

The rearrangement links TRBV19 to TRBJ1-2; 8 nucleotides agree with TRBD1. CDR3 length: 15 amino acids. J was trimmed by 4 bases and V by 5 bases; bases with no gene match: 9. Per the germline V gene, CDR1 is LNHDA and CDR2 is SQIVND (reference sequence). The CDR3 region is CASSSEDRGGYGYTF. The CDR3 nucleotides read TGTGCCAGTAGTTCGGAAGACAGGGGCGGCTATGGCTACACCTTC.

This CDR3 is CASSGRGETQYF. DNA for the CDR3: TGTGCCAGCAGTGGCAGGGGGGAGACCCAGTACTTC. The rearrangement links TRBV6-6 to TRBJ2-5; 7 bases are a match to TRBD1. Losses at the gene ends were 5 bases for V and 5 bases for J; bases not matched to a gene: 2. The germline V gene encodes CDR1 MNHNY and CDR2 SVGAGI (reference sequence). The CDR3 sequence is 12 residues long.

In its sample, this clone was seen a few times. This chain joins TRBV9 and TRBJ2-3; maybe TRBD1 (5 bases). Per the germline V gene, CDR1 is SGDLS and CDR2 is YYNGEE. The CDR3 contains 13 residues. V was pared by 7 bases and J by 2 bases, with 11 bases between. As DNA, the CDR3 is TGTGCCAGCCAGGGCAGGGTCACAGATACGCAGTATTTT. Translated, it gives CASQGRVTDTQYF.

This clone came up once. V is TRBV10-3 and J is TRBJ1-1; D gene uncertain. The CDR3 sequence is 12 residues long. V lost 3 bases and J 6 bases, leaving 8 bases between the germline ends. Germline loops: CDR1 ENHRY, CDR2 SYGVKD. The CDR3 loop reads CAISDKLAEAFF. CDR3 sequence (DNA): TGTGCCATCAGTGATAAACTAGCTGAAGCTTTCTTT.

The table lists this clone with a few counts. The chain has TRBV9 and TRBJ2-5; no reliable D call. The CDR3 covers 14 residues. Trimming stripped 0 bases from V and 0 bases from J, with 6 bases between. CDR1 and CDR2 (germline): SGDLS, YYNGEE. The CDR3 sequence: CASSVVSDQETQYF. CDR3 in DNA: TGTGCCAGCAGCGTAGTATCGGACCAAGAGACCCAGTACTTC.

The chain links TRBV4-1 to TRBJ2-3; 8 positions match TRBD1. The CDR3 covers 16 residues. V shed 5 bases, J shed 3 bases, and the junction held 10 bases outside the gene matches. Germline V gives CDR1 MGHRA, CDR2 YSYEKL. DNA for the CDR3: TGCGCCAGCAGCGAACGACAGGGGAAAGTTACAGATACGCAGTATTTT. The encoded protein is CASSERQGKVTDTQYF.

The chain links TRBV10-3 to TRBJ1-1; a weak D match, TRBD1 (5 bases). Germline CDR1 reads ENHRY; CDR2 reads SYGVKD. This CDR3 contains 16 residues. The V and J ends lost 0 bases and 3 bases respectively, with 14 bases between them. Here the CDR3 DNA reads TGTGCCATCAGTGAGTCGGAGGGGAAAAGGGACACTGAAGCTTTCTTT. This gives the protein CAISESEGKRDTEAFF.

The chain couples TRBV11-2 to TRBJ2-6; no clear D. Germline values: CDR1 SGHAT, CDR2 FQNNGV. CDR3 length: 17 amino acids. V lost 2 bases and J lost 0, with 11 bases in between. CDR3 bases: TGTGCCAGCAGCTTAAGCCGTCCTAGCTCTGGGGCCAACGTCCTGACTTTC. Its translation is CASSLSRPSSGANVLTF.

V is TRBV5-4 and J is TRBJ2-3; 8 bases map to TRBD2. The CDR3 consists of 16 residues. J was trimmed by 3 bases and V by 5 bases; bases with no gene match: 11. CDR1 SGHNT and CDR2 YYREEE come from the germline V gene (reference sequence). The CDR3 spells CASSTAGGSRTDTQYF. The CDR3 nucleotides are TGTGCCAGCAGTACGGCGGGGGGTAGCAGAACAGATACGCAGTATTTT.

The V and J genes are TRBV7-6 and TRBJ2-2, with D possibly being TRBD1 (6 bases). Per germline, CDR1 SGHVS and CDR2 FNYEAQ. The CDR3 contains 13 residues. Trimming stripped 6 bases from V and 5 bases from J, with 10 bases between. CDR3 nucleotide sequence: TGTGCCAGCAGTAGGACAGCGACCGGGGAGCTGTTTTTT. Protein: CASSRTATGELFF.

J is TRBJ2-1 and V is TRBV5-1, with 8 bases identical to TRBD1. CDR1 SGHRS and CDR2 YFSETQ come from the germline V gene. The trim removed 4 bases at V and 0 bases at J, leaving 6 bases unmatched. The length of the CDR3 is 16 residues. CDR3 sequence (DNA): TGCGCCAGCAGCCCCGGACAGGGCAGCTCCTACAATGAGCAGTTCTTC. Amino acids: CASSPGQGSSYNEQFF.

The V and J genes are TRBV27 and TRBJ1-1; possibly TRBD1 for D (6 bases). The CDR3 is made up of 17 amino acids. The V gene lost 5 bases and the J gene lost 0 bases, with 19 bases spanning the gap. CDR1 is MNHEY and CDR2 is SMNVEV in the germline V gene (reference sequence). The CDR3 loop is CASSPEGGGWMNTEAFF. CDR3 nucleotides: TGTGCCAGCAGTCCCGAGGGGGGGGGCTGGATGAACACTGAAGCTTTCTTT.

The chain couples TRBV18 to TRBJ2-1, with D possibly TRBD2 on 6 matching bases. The CDR3 runs 14 residues. Germline V gene sequence: CDR1 KGHSH, CDR2 LQKENI. Trimming left V 2 bases short and J 5 bases short, with 10 bases between. DNA of the CDR3: TGTGCCAGCTCACCATCGGGAGTCGACAATGAGCAGTTCTTC. This codes for CASSPSGVDNEQFF.

V gene TRBV6-1 combines with J gene TRBJ2-3; TRBD1 matches at 9 bases. The CDR3 length is 15 residues. The V gene's germline CDR1 is MNHNS and CDR2 SASEGT. The junction had 4 bases not matched to a gene; V was cut back by 4 bases and J by 2 bases. CDR3 in amino acids: CASSGGQGVTDTQYF. The CDR3 DNA sequence: TGTGCCAGCAGTGGGGGACAGGGAGTCACAGATACGCAGTATTTT.

The chain links TRBV7-9 to TRBJ2-7, with D perhaps matching TRBD1 (5 bases). V was cut by 3 bases and J by 2 bases, with 11 bases left in between. Germline V gene sequence: CDR1 SEHNR, CDR2 FQNEAQ (reference sequence). This CDR3 comprises 14 residues. The CDR3 DNA reads TGTGCCAGCAGCTTGTCCCTGGGGCCCTACGAGCAGTACTTC. The encoded protein is CASSLSLGPYEQYF. Variable domain in full (rest from reference TRBV7-9 and TRBJ2-7): DTGVSQNPRHKITKRGQNVTFRCDPISEHNRLYWYRQTLGQGPEFLTYFQNEAQLEKSRLLSDRFSAERPKGSFSTLEIQRTEQGDSAMYLCASSLSLGPYEQYFGPGTRLTVT.

In the case of this clone: The junction and the germline gene differ at one end; a read error may be behind it. The J gene is TRBJ1-3, the V gene TRBV29-1, with D uncertain. CDR3 length: 13 residues. Germline V lookup: CDR1 SQVTM, CDR2 ANQGSEA. The CDR3 is CNVGLNRGNTIYF. CDR3 bases: TGCAACGTTGGTCTAAACAGAGGAAACACCATATATTTT. Full variable domain (outside the CDR3, taken from reference TRBV29-1 and TRBJ1-3): SAVISQKPSRDICQRGTSLTIQCQVDSQVTMMFWYRQQPGQSLTLIATANQGSEATYESGFVIDKFPISRPNLTFSTLTVSNMSPEDSSIYLCNVGLNRGNTIYFGEGSWLTVV.

Only a few counts were recorded for this clone. This chain links TRBV5-6 with TRBJ2-1; TRBD1 matches 7 bases. In germline, CDR1 is SGHDT, CDR2 YYEEEE. Trimming cost V 5 bases and J 10 bases; bases outside gene matches: 12. The CDR3 consists of 14 residues. As DNA, the CDR3 is TGTGCCAGCAGTAGACAGGGTACGGTAGGCGAGCAGTTCTTC. Its translation is CASSRQGTVGEQFF.

The chain uses TRBV5-1 and TRBJ1-6; D is uncertain. Trimming removed 6 bases from V and 7 bases from J, with 20 bases in between. This CDR3 contains 16 residues. Germline V gene sequence: CDR1 SGHRS, CDR2 YFSETQ. CDR3: CASTPEGNLANSPLHF. CDR3 DNA: TGCGCCAGCACCCCGGAGGGCAATTTAGCGAATTCACCCCTCCACTTT.

The chain employs TRBV5-1 and TRBJ2-5, with 13 bases matching TRBD2. From germline, CDR1 is SGHRS and CDR2 YFSETQ. Unmatched junction bases numbered 11, after V lost 5 bases and J lost 1 base. CDR3 length: 18 residues. CDR3: CASRSGRLAGGPQETQYF. CDR3 in DNA: TGCGCCAGCAGATCCGGCCGACTAGCGGGAGGCCCCCAAGAGACCCAGTACTTC.

The chain employs TRBV6-5 and TRBJ2-5; tentative D call: TRBD2 (6 bases). The CDR3 loop spans 13 amino acids. The V gene lost 8 bases and the J gene lost 5 bases, with 15 bases spanning the gap. The germline V gene encodes CDR1 MNHEY and CDR2 SVGAGI. CDR3 loop: CASCSGDRETQYF. The DNA of the CDR3 is TGTGCCAGCTGCTCGGGAGACCGGGAGACCCAGTACTTC.